This is a list of T cell receptor beta chains from one sample in a study of spatial heterogeneity in lung cancer. TCRdb reprocessed the 5' RACE reads with MiXCR, giving one entry per CDR3 protein. The sample has about 14,000 distinct CDR3 sequences; over 3% are singletons. The specimen was lung tumor tissue, collected at surgery. Receptors were obtained from a male donor with early-stage non-small cell lung cancer. Both conserved end residues are part of each CDR3. Fields, in order: J gene, D gene, V gene, clone size, CDR3 DNA, CDR3 protein. The D gene is left open where the match is weak. Rows give clone size only sometimes, using once, few, many, or a class for an expanded clone.

TRBJ2-3	TRBD1	TRBV6-6	many	TGTGCCAGCAGTTACTCGGGGACAGGGGATACGCAGTATTTT	CASSYSGTGDTQYF
TRBJ1-2	.	TRBV3-1	many	TGTGCCAGCAGCCAAGGTCCCGACTATGGCTACACCTTC	CASSQGPDYGYTF
TRBJ2-1	TRBD2	TRBV20-1	.	TGCAGTGCTAGGGGGCCTAGCGGGGCTTCCTACAATGAGCAGTTCTTC	CSARGPSGASYNEQFF
TRBJ2-5	.	TRBV29-1	many	TGCAGCGGGGGGACACAACGAGAGACCCAGTACTTC	CSGGTQRETQYF
TRBJ2-1	.	TRBV14	many	TGTGCCAGCAGCCAAGATGTCGGCACCCTCTCCTACAATGAGCAGTTCTTC	CASSQDVGTLSYNEQFF
TRBJ2-2	TRBD2	TRBV14	many	TGTGCCAGCAGCCCTAGGACTAGCGCGAGCACCGGGGAGCTGTTTTTT	CASSPRTSASTGELFF
TRBJ2-1	.	TRBV3-1	many	TGTGCCAGCAGCCTCCGGGACCCTGCTTACAATGAGCAGTTCTTC	CASSLRDPAYNEQFF
TRBJ1-5	.	TRBV20-1	.	TGCAGTGCTAGAGATTCCGTAGGCAATCAGCCCCAGCATTTT	CSARDSVGNQPQHF
TRBJ2-5	TRBD2	TRBV15	many	TGTGCCACCAGCAGTCCCACCGGGGGACTAGCGGCCGAGACCCAGTACTTC	CATSSPTGGLAAETQYF
TRBJ1-4	TRBD1	TRBV20-1	many	TGCAGTGCTATAACAGGGGGCGGAAAACTGTTTTTT	CSAITGGGKLFF
TRBJ2-7	.	TRBV6-5	many	TGTGCCAGCAGTTACTCCCCCAGGGGCTACAGCGAGCAGTACTTC	CASSYSPRGYSEQYF
TRBJ2-5	TRBD1	TRBV20-1	many	TGCAGTGCTGGGACAGGGGGCTTGCAGACCCAGTACTTC	CSAGTGGLQTQYF
TRBJ2-5	.	TRBV12-3/TRBV12-4	many	TGTGCCAGCAGTTTTATGTGGCAGGGGGGGTCAGAGACCCAGTACTTC	CASSFMWQGGSETQYF
TRBJ1-1	.	TRBV11-2	many	TGTGCCAGCAGTCGGGGGAGGGGTAACACTGAAGCTTTCTTT	CASSRGRGNTEAFF
TRBJ2-7	.	TRBV7-9	many	TGTGCCAGCAGCTGGGGGTACGAGCAGTACTTC	CASSWGYEQYF
TRBJ2-1	.	TRBV18	many	TGTGCCAGCTTTCCGGACACCGCCTACAATGAGCAGTTCTTC	CASFPDTAYNEQFF
TRBJ2-1	TRBD2	TRBV20-1	many	TGCAGTGCTAGAGACCGTAGCGGGCGTGGTGAGCAGTTCTTC	CSARDRSGRGEQFF
TRBJ2-6	.	TRBV4-2	many	TGTGCCAGCAGCCAAGATTTCCGGACCTCTGGGGCCAACGTCCTGACTTTC	CASSQDFRTSGANVLTF
TRBJ2-2	.	TRBV2	many	TGTGCCAGCAGGAACTACCAGAACACCGGGGAGCTGTTTTTT	CASRNYQNTGELFF
TRBJ2-7	.	TRBV20-1	.	TGCAGTGTCGGGGGAGGAGGCGAGCAGTACTTC	CSVGGGGEQYF
TRBJ2-5	.	TRBV28	many	TGTGCCAGCGGGAGTTGGAGGGAGACCCAGTACTTC	CASGSWRETQYF
TRBJ1-1	.	TRBV2	many	TGTGCCAGCATCGGCCACACTGAAGCTTTCTTT	CASIGHTEAFF
TRBJ2-7	TRBD2	TRBV5-1	many	TGCGCCAGCAGCAGCGGGAACTCCTACGAGCAGTACTTC	CASSSGNSYEQYF
TRBJ2-2	.	TRBV10-2	many	TGCGCCAGCAGCCATTCCGGGAACTGGGACACCGGGGAGCTGTTTTTT	CASSHSGNWDTGELFF
TRBJ1-2	.	TRBV20-1	many	TGCAGTGCTAGCAACGATAGTTTACAAGGCCGTGGCTACACCTTC	CSASNDSLQGRGYTF
TRBJ1-6	.	TRBV7-9	many	TGTGCCAGCAGCTTTCAGGGCTATAACAATTCACCCCTCCACTTT	CASSFQGYNNSPLHF
TRBJ2-7	TRBD1	TRBV5-1	.	TGCGCCAGCAGCCCCCGGGACAGCGACGGCTCCTACGAGCAGTACTTC	CASSPRDSDGSYEQYF
TRBJ1-4	TRBD1	TRBV14	many	TGTGCCAGCAGCCCGAACAGGGGACGTTCTGAAAAACTGTTTTTT	CASSPNRGRSEKLFF
TRBJ2-3	.	TRBV12-3/TRBV12-4	many	TGTGCCAGCACCCCGGGGGCCTTTAGCACAGATACGCAGTATTTT	CASTPGAFSTDTQYF